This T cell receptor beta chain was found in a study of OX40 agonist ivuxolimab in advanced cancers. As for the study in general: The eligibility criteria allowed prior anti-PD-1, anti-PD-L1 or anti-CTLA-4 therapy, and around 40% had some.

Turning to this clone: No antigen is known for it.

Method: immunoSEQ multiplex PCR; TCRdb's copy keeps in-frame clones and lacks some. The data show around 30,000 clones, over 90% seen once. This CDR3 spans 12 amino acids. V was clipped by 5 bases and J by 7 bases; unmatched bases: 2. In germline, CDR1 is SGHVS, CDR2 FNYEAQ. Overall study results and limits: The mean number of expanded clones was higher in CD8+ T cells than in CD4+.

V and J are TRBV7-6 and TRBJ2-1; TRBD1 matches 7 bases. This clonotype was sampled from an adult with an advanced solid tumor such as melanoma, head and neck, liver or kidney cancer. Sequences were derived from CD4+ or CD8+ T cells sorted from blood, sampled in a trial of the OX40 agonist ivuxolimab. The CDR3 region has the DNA TGTGCCAGCAGCCAGACAGGGAATGAGCAGTTCTTC. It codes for CASSQTGNEQFF.